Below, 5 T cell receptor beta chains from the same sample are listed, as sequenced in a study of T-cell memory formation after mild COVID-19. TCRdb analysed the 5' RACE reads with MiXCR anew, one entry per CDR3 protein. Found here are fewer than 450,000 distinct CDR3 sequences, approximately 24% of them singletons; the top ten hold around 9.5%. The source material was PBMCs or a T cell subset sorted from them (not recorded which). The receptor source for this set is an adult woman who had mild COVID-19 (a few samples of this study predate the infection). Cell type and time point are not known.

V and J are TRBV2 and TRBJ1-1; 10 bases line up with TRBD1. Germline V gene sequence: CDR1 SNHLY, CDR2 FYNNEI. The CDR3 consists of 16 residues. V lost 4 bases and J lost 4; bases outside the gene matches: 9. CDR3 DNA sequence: TGTGCCAGCAGTGCTCTCGGGACAGGGGCTCGCACTGAAGCTTTCTTT. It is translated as CASSALGTGARTEAFF.

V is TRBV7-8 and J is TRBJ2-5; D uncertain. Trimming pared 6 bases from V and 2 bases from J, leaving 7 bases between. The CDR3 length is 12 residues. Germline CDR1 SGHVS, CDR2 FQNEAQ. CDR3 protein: CASRGRQETQYF. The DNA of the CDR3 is TGTGCCAGCAGGGGCAGGCAAGAGACCCAGTACTTC.

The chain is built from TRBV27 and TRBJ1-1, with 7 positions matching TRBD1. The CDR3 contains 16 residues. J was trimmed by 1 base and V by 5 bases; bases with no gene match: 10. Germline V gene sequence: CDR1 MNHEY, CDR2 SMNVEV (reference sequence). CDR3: CASSPVPGQWNTEAFF. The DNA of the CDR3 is TGTGCCAGCAGTCCCGTCCCGGGACAGTGGAACACTGAAGCTTTCTTT.

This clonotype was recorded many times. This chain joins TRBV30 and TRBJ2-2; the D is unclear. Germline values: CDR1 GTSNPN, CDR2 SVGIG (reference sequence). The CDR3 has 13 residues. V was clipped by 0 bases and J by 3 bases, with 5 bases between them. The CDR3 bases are TGTGCCTGGAGTGTACTTGACACCGGGGAGCTGTTTTTT. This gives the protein CAWSVLDTGELFF.

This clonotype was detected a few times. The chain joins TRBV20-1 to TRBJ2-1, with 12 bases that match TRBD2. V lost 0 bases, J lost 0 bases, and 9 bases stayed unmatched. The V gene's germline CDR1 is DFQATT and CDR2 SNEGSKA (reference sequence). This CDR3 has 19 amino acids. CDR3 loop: CSARDSLAGGYSSYNEQFF. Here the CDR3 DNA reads TGCAGTGCTAGAGATTCGCTAGCGGGAGGGTACAGCTCCTACAATGAGCAGTTCTTC.